A single sample gave rise to the 28 T cell receptor beta chains below, sequenced in a study of shared clonotypes between healthy human individuals. CD45RO-negative, CCR7-positively selected cells formed the naive CD8 fraction, excluding terminally differentiated effector memory CD45RA+ cells. The protocol was immunoSEQ multiplex PCR, while the TCRdb copy is restricted to in-frame clones and leaves out a portion. The sample lists more than 2 million clones, about 94% occurring once. The sequencing sample was made of naive CD8+ T cells from PBMCs. Receptors were obtained from a man between 18 and 29 years old in good health. Some clones in this sample may be carry-over from other donors' samples.

The CDR3 loop is CASSQYAGLGSGANVLTF. The CDR3 bases are TGCGCCAGCAGCCAGTACGCAGGGCTAGGCTCTGGGGCCAACGTCCTGACTTTC. The chain has TRBV4-3 and TRBJ2-6; a weak D match, TRBD1 (5 bases). V was clipped by 3 bases and J by 0 bases, with 15 bases between them. From germline, CDR1 is LGHNA and CDR2 YSLEER. The CDR3 covers 18 residues.

V gene TRBV5-6 combines with J gene TRBJ2-7; 9 bases are shared with TRBD2. Looked up from germline, CDR1 is SGHDT and CDR2 is YYEEEE. With 4 bases clipped from V and 2 bases from J, the junction kept 13 bases outside the gene matches. This CDR3 has 17 residues. The CDR3 nucleotides read TGTGCCAGCAGCACCCTAGCGGGGAACCAGTCCCCCTACGAGCAGTACTTC. As protein: CASSTLAGNQSPYEQYF. Full variable domain (rest looked up from reference TRBV5-6 and TRBJ2-7): DAGVTQSPTHLIKTRGQQVTLRCSPKSGHDTVSWYQQALGQGPQFIFQYYEEEERQRGNFPDRFSGHQFPNYSSELNVNALLLGDSALYLCASSTLAGNQSPYEQYFGPGTRLTVT.

This chain uses TRBV9 with TRBJ2-7; 10 bases are shared with TRBD1. The CDR3 is 16 amino acids. Trimming removed 2 bases from V and 2 bases from J; junction bases left unmatched: 7. The germline V gene encodes CDR1 SGDLS and CDR2 YYNGEE. The CDR3 is CASSVRQGANTYEQYF. CDR3 nucleotides: TGTGCCAGCAGCGTTCGACAGGGGGCCAACACCTACGAGCAGTACTTC.

A word on this clone: Different DNA sequences within this sample yield the same CDR3. The CDR3 spells CASSIGTVMNTEAFF. The CDR3 DNA reads TGTGCCAGTAGTATCGGGACGGTAATGAACACTGAAGCTTTCTTT. The rearrangement links TRBV19 to TRBJ1-1; D might be TRBD1 (5 bases). The germline V and J ends were trimmed by 3 bases and 0 bases, with 11 bases remaining between them. Germline V gives CDR1 LNHDA, CDR2 SQIVND (reference sequence). This CDR3 contains 15 residues.

The rearrangement links TRBV10-1 to TRBJ2-3; 9 bases agree with TRBD2. CDR3 size: 15 residues. Germline V gives CDR1 WNHNN, CDR2 SYGVQD (reference sequence). The V and J ends lost 2 bases and 5 bases, in that order; junction bases with no gene match: 5. The CDR3 here is CASSEASGTEDTQYF. DNA of the CDR3: TGCGCCAGCAGTGAGGCTAGCGGGACGGAAGATACGCAGTATTTT.

V usage is TRBV6-1 and J usage is TRBJ2-1, with D unclear. CDR1 and CDR2 (germline): MNHNS, SASEGT. The ends were cut back, 3 bases at V and 2 bases at J, with 14 bases in the middle. The CDR3 spans 16 residues. The CDR3 coding sequence is TGTGCCAGCAGTGAGCTGCAAGCGAACCCCTACAATGAGCAGTTCTTC. Protein: CASSELQANPYNEQFF.

The chain carries TRBV19 and TRBJ2-7, with D uncertain. V was clipped by 3 bases and J by 2 bases, with 17 bases between them. Germline CDR1 and CDR2: LNHDA and SQIVND (reference sequence). This CDR3 is 16 amino acids long. DNA of the CDR3: TGTGCCAGTAGTATCTTATTGGCCTCCAGTGCCTACGAGCAGTACTTC. This codes for CASSILLASSAYEQYF.

V gene TRBV7-3 combines with J gene TRBJ2-5; D is perhaps TRBD1 or TRBD2 (5 bases each). This CDR3 region has 14 residues. Per germline, CDR1 SGHTA and CDR2 FQGTGA. The germline V and J ends were trimmed by 5 bases and 7 bases, with 17 bases remaining between them. CDR3 sequence reads: CASSAGGAGGTQYF. CDR3 bases: TGTGCCAGCAGCGCCGGTGGGGCAGGAGGGACCCAGTACTTC.

This clone was counted a single time. One base separates it from a far larger clone, so it is likely a read error. Other DNA sequences in this specimen translate into the identical CDR3. The genes are TRBV11-2 and TRBJ1-5; D unresolved. Trimming cost V 3 bases and J 4 bases, with 4 bases left between them. This CDR3 has 12 amino acids. The germline CDR1 and CDR2 sequences are SGHAT and FQNNGV. In nucleotides, the CDR3 is TGTGCCAGCAGCTTGGGGAATCAGCCCCAGCATTTT. Its protein is CASSLGNQPQHF.

The chain has TRBV5-5 and TRBJ2-6, with D perhaps matching TRBD2 (5 bases). In germline, CDR1 is SGHKS, CDR2 YYEKEE (reference sequence). Trimming shortened V by 3 bases and J by 2 bases, and 12 bases separated the two germline ends. There are 16 residues in the CDR3. CDR3 nucleotides: TGTGCCAGCAGCTGGGAGTTCCCCCCTGGGGCCAACGTCCTGACTTTC. Translated, it gives CASSWEFPPGANVLTF.

The CDR3 nucleotides are TGCAGCGTTGAAGATCCCGGGGCACGGGGCTACGAGCAGTACTTC. Amino acids: CSVEDPGARGYEQYF. This chain uses TRBV29-1 with TRBJ2-5; D possibly uses TRBD1 or TRBD2 (5 bases each). The end of the DNA fits TRBJ2-7 better, so the J call may be wrong. The CDR3 length is 15 residues. CDR1 is SQVTM, CDR2 ANQGSEA, per germline.

This clone has a single count. The chain combines TRBV30 with TRBJ1-2; tentative D call: TRBD1 (5 bases). The CDR3 covers 14 residues. Trimming stripped 0 bases from V and 6 bases from J, with 14 bases between. CDR1 is GTSNPN and CDR2 is SVGIG in the germline V gene (reference sequence). CDR3 region: CAWSVPGVWDGYTF. CDR3 nucleotide sequence: TGTGCCTGGAGTGTTCCGGGGGTTTGGGATGGCTACACCTTC.

The gene calls are TRBV4-2 and TRBJ2-2; 10 bases map to TRBD1. CDR1 is LGHNA and CDR2 is YNFKEQ in the germline V gene. The CDR3 length is 16 residues. V dropped 3 bases and J dropped 5; count of bases not matched to a gene: 6. CDR3 residues: CASSHTPGQGTGELFF. The CDR3 coding sequence is TGTGCCAGCAGCCACACCCCGGGACAGGGGACCGGGGAGCTGTTTTTT.

The rearrangement uses TRBV30 and TRBJ2-1, with 10 positions matching TRBD2. The CDR3 extends over 15 amino acids. Trimming removed 4 bases from V and 6 bases from J; junction bases left unmatched: 9. CDR1 and CDR2 (germline): GTSNPN, SVGIG (reference sequence). The CDR3 here is CAWKGLAGVGNEQFF. In DNA, the CDR3 is TGTGCCTGGAAGGGCCTAGCGGGAGTCGGCAATGAGCAGTTCTTC.

This CDR3 is CSASGLAGGGDTQYF. The CDR3 nucleotides read TGCAGCGCATCTGGACTAGCGGGAGGTGGGGATACGCAGTATTTT. The rearrangement uses TRBV29-1 and TRBJ2-3; the match to TRBD2 covers 14 bases. Trimming at V came to 7 bases and at J to 6 bases, leaving 9 bases not matched to a gene. The CDR3 is made up of 15 amino acids. Germline values: CDR1 SQVTM, CDR2 ANQGSEA.

The rearrangement links TRBV9 to TRBJ2-5; 7 bases fit TRBD2. This CDR3 contains 16 residues. Germline CDR1 SGDLS, CDR2 YYNGEE. The V and J ends lost 0 bases and 4 bases, in that order; junction bases with no gene match: 9. The CDR3 DNA is TGTGCCAGCAGCGTAGAAGAACTAGCGAGCAGAGAGACCCAGTACTTC. Residues: CASSVEELASRETQYF.

V is TRBV14 and J is TRBJ2-7, with 8 bases matching TRBD2. This CDR3 is built from 15 residues. The junction had 5 bases not matched to a gene; V was cut back by 1 base and J by 3 bases. CDR1 SGHDN and CDR2 FVKESK come from the germline V gene. The CDR3 DNA reads as TGTGCCAGCAGCCAAGTATCTAGCGGGTACTACGAGCAGTACTTC. Translation: CASSQVSSGYYEQYF.

The CDR3, as DNA: TGTGCCAGCAGTCCACGGGGGACAGGGCGCACAGATACGCAGTATTTT. Amino acid sequence: CASSPRGTGRTDTQYF. V and J are TRBV27 and TRBJ2-3; the match to TRBD1 covers 9 bases. The CDR3 covers 16 residues. With V trimmed by 5 bases and J by 1 base, 7 bases remained unmatched. Germline CDR1 is MNHEY and CDR2 is SMNVEV (reference sequence).

The chain has TRBV6-6 and TRBJ1-1; D remains unclear. Trimming removed 8 bases at V and 1 base at J, with 8 bases between. This CDR3 contains 12 residues. Germline CDR1 reads MNHNY; CDR2 reads SVGAGI (reference sequence). The CDR3 DNA sequence: TGTGCCAGCGTAAAGGGGAACACTGAAGCTTTCTTT. Its translation is CASVKGNTEAFF.

The chain couples TRBV4-2 to TRBJ2-5, with 9 bases identical to TRBD2. The germline gives CDR1 LGHNA, CDR2 YNFKEQ. The CDR3 consists of 17 residues. With 0 bases clipped from V and 2 bases from J, the junction kept 7 bases outside the gene matches. The CDR3 DNA is TGTGCCAGCAGCCAAGATGCAGCGGGAGGCTTACAAGAGACCCAGTACTTC. This encodes CASSQDAAGGLQETQYF.

The rearrangement uses TRBV19 and TRBJ2-7; 8 bases are a match to TRBD1. CDR1 and CDR2 (germline): LNHDA, SQIVND (reference sequence). CDR3 length equals 14 residues. V shed 5 bases and J 2 bases; nucleotides not matched to a gene: 5. The CDR3 is CASSPTGGPYEQYF. The CDR3 DNA reads TGTGCCAGTAGTCCCACAGGGGGGCCCTACGAGCAGTACTTC.

The chain combines TRBV6-6 with TRBJ2-7; D is possibly TRBD2 (6 bases). V was shortened by 9 bases and J by 3 bases, with 15 bases between the two germline ends. This CDR3 has 13 residues. CDR1 and CDR2 from the germline V gene are MNHNY and SVGAGI (reference sequence). The DNA of the CDR3 is TGTGCCAGTACGGGGGTCTACCACTACGAGCAGTACTTC. Amino acid sequence: CASTGVYHYEQYF.

This chain joins TRBV2 and TRBJ2-5; maybe TRBD1 (6 bases). V lost 6 bases, J lost 1 base, and 12 bases lay in between. Germline CDR1 reads SNHLY; CDR2 reads FYNNEI. The CDR3 length is 14 residues. Here the CDR3 DNA reads TGTGCCAGCAGCACCCGGACAGCCCAAGAGACCCAGTACTTC. Its translation: CASSTRTAQETQYF. The full variable domain, with the rest looked up from reference TRBV2 and TRBJ2-5, is EPEVTQTPSHQVTQMGQEVILRCVPISNHLYFYWYRQILGQKVEFLVSFYNNEISEKSEIFDDQFSVERPDGSNFTLKIRSTKLEDSAMYFCASSTRTAQETQYFGPGTRLLVL.

The chain joins TRBV5-6 to TRBJ2-1, with 7 bases matching TRBD1. The CDR3 runs 13 residues. In germline, CDR1 is SGHDT, CDR2 YYEEEE. V trimming: 0 bases; J trimming: 9 bases; junction bases outside the gene matches: 3. The CDR3 DNA reads as TGTGCCAGCAGCTTGGAGGGGGCGGGTGAGCAGTTCTTC. Translating gives CASSLEGAGEQFF. The entire variable domain, with the rest obtained from reference TRBV5-6 and TRBJ2-1, is as follows: DAGVTQSPTHLIKTRGQQVTLRCSPKSGHDTVSWYQQALGQGPQFIFQYYEEEERQRGNFPDRFSGHQFPNYSSELNVNALLLGDSALYLCASSLEGAGEQFFGPGTRLTVL.

The chain carries TRBV28 and TRBJ1-5; TRBD1 might be the D (5 bases). CDR1 and CDR2 (germline): MDHEN, SYDVKM. The CDR3 runs to 17 residues. V was cut by 5 bases and J by 4 bases, with 21 bases left in between. The CDR3 DNA reads TGTGCCAGCAGTGTAAATTCGGTGGGGGGATGGAATCAGCCCCAGCATTTT. This sequence encodes CASSVNSVGGWNQPQHF.

The rearrangement joins TRBV7-8 to TRBJ2-3, with 8 bases aligning to TRBD2. Germline trimming cut 7 bases from V and 1 base from J; bases unmatched to any gene: 16. CDR1 and CDR2 (germline): SGHVS, FQNEAQ. The CDR3 runs 18 residues. The CDR3 reads CASTPQPNWREGTDTQYF. As DNA, the CDR3 is TGTGCCAGCACCCCACAACCCAATTGGCGGGAGGGCACAGATACGCAGTATTTT.

The V call is TRBV5-5, the J call TRBJ2-7, with 11 bases identical to TRBD1. This CDR3 is built from 14 residues. The germline CDR1 and CDR2 sequences are SGHKS and YYEKEE (reference sequence). V gave up 4 bases and J gave up 5 bases; unmatched junction bases: 5. CDR3 nucleotides: TGTGCCAGCAGCCACTGGACAGGGGGCAACGAGCAGTACTTC. Its protein product is CASSHWTGGNEQYF.

The chain uses TRBV29-1 and TRBJ1-3; tentative D call: TRBD1 (5 bases). Germline CDR1 SQVTM, CDR2 ANQGSEA. V was trimmed by 7 bases and J by 3 bases, leaving 16 bases between them. The CDR3 has 14 residues. CDR3 DNA: TGCAGCGCCGAGGTGCAGGGACGTGGAAACACCATATATTTT. It is translated as CSAEVQGRGNTIYF.